The 9 T cell receptor beta chains listed next were all sequenced from one sample in a study of blood T cell repertoires in COVID-19. Method: immunoSEQ multiplex PCR; TCRdb's copy keeps in-frame clones and lacks some. The sample lists over 85,000 clones, around 80% seen once, with about 24% in the top ten. The specimen sequenced was peripheral blood. These receptors came from a man aged 65-85 years with acute or convalescent COVID-19.

The chain has TRBV14 and TRBJ2-3; the match to TRBD2 covers 13 bases. From germline, CDR1 is SGHDN and CDR2 FVKESK. Trimming removed 1 base from V and 7 bases from J; junction bases left unmatched: 2. The CDR3 consists of 15 residues. The DNA of the CDR3 is TGTGCCAGCAGCCAAGGGACTAGCGGGAGAAATACGCAGTATTTT. Its protein is CASSQGTSGRNTQYF.

DNA of the CDR3: TGCGCCAGCAGTGATGTTAGGGGGGGCCCGCATTTT. This translates into CASSDVRGGPHF. The chain carries TRBV10-2 and TRBJ1-5; a possible D gene is TRBD1 (6 bases). The CDR3 has 12 amino acids. The V and J ends lost 3 bases and 15 bases respectively, with 15 bases between them. CDR1 and CDR2 (germline): WSHSY, SAAADI.

The rearrangement joins TRBV4-3 to TRBJ2-2, with TRBD2 identical over 11 bases. V dropped 1 base and J dropped 1; count of bases not matched to a gene: 11. This CDR3 is built from 20 residues. In germline, CDR1 is LGHNA, CDR2 YSLEER. This CDR3 is CASSQAARPSGRRNTGELFF. Here the CDR3 DNA reads TGCGCCAGCAGCCAAGCCGCCCGGCCTAGCGGGAGGCGGAACACCGGGGAGCTGTTTTTT.

The chain links TRBV5-1 to TRBJ2-7; 14 nucleotides align to TRBD2. The V segment lost 4 bases and the J segment 6 bases; nucleotides outside the gene matches: 6. Germline-derived CDR1 and CDR2 are SGHRS and YFSETQ. The CDR3 is made up of 15 amino acids. CDR3 region: CASSGAGLAGGEQYF. In DNA form, the CDR3 reads TGCGCCAGCAGCGGAGCCGGACTAGCGGGAGGCGAGCAGTACTTC.

This clone was recorded once. The V gene is TRBV29-1, the J gene TRBJ2-1; 7 nucleotides line up with TRBD2. V shed 0 bases and J 4 bases; nucleotides not matched to a gene: 18. The CDR3 is 19 amino acids. Per germline, CDR1 SQVTM and CDR2 ANQGSEA. CDR3 in amino acids: CSVEDGSFGRTILYNEQFF. The DNA of the CDR3 is TGCAGCGTTGAAGATGGGTCATTCGGGAGGACAATCCTGTACAATGAGCAGTTCTTC.

This chain connects TRBV6-5 to TRBJ1-2; the match to TRBD1 covers 7 bases. V gave up 2 bases and J gave up 4 bases; unmatched junction bases: 7. This CDR3 has 15 residues. Germline-derived CDR1 and CDR2 are MNHEY and SVGAGI. Here the CDR3 DNA reads TGTGCCAGCAGTTACATGACAGGGAATGTCTATGGCTACACCTTC. It translates to CASSYMTGNVYGYTF.

This clone was detected only a few times. J is TRBJ2-7 and V is TRBV21-1; TRBD2 is taken as the D call from the table, unchecked against the DNA. TRBV21-1 is given as a pseudogene. The CDR3 has 17 amino acids. The CDR3 loop is CASSKKPLAGAPYEQYF. The CDR3 DNA follows: TGTGCCAGCAGCAAAAAACCCCTAGCGGGGGCCCCCTACGAGCAGTACTTC.

The chain recombines TRBV11-1 with TRBJ2-1; 8 bases match TRBD2. The CDR3 spans 15 residues. CDR1 is SGHAT, CDR2 FQDESV, per germline (reference sequence). V trimming: 4 bases; J trimming: 7 bases; junction bases outside the gene matches: 9. The CDR3 DNA is TGTGCCAGCAGCTCCCGGGAGGGCCTCAGAAATGAGCAGTTCTTC. Translating it yields CASSSREGLRNEQFF.

The chain links TRBV4-2 to TRBJ1-5, with unresolved D. V was pared by 0 bases and J by 1 base, with 10 bases between. The CDR3 sequence is 16 residues long. The germline V gene encodes CDR1 LGHNA and CDR2 YNFKEQ. The chain's CDR3 is CASSQEGGSSNQPQHF. In DNA form, the CDR3 reads TGTGCCAGCAGCCAAGAGGGAGGGTCGAGCAATCAGCCCCAGCATTTT.